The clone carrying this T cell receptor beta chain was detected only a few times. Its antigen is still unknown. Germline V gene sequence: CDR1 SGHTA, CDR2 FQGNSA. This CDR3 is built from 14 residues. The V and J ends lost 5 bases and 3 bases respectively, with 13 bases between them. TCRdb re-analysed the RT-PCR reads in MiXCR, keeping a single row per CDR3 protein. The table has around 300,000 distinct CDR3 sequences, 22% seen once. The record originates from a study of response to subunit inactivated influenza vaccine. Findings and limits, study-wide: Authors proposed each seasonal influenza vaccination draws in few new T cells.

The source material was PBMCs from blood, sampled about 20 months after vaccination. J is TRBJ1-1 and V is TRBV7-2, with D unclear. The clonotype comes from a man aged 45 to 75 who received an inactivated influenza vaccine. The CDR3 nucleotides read TGTGCCAGCAGCACGACGGGCCGGGACACTGAAGCTTTCTTT. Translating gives CASSTTGRDTEAFF.